These T cell receptor beta chains were read from a single sample in a study of PD-L1 blockade in urothelial cancer. Some clones are missing from TCRdb's copy, which holds only in-frame ones; the method was immunoSEQ multiplex PCR. The sample lists approximately 90,000 clones; over 75% were seen once. The source material was PBMCs, sampled around atezolizumab (anti-PD-L1) treatment. The receptor source for this set is a man in his 60s with urothelial cancer. The CDR3 runs from the conserved cysteine through the conserved F or W. Each record gives: clone size, D gene, J gene, V gene, CDR3 DNA, CDR3 protein. A D gene is named only where the DNA matches it firmly. Rows may omit the clone size; those that give it use once, few, many or a size class.

NA | TRBD1 | TRBJ2-7 | TRBV27 | TGTGCCAGCAGTTTCAACAGGGGGACTCCCAGCTCCTACGAGCAGTACTTC | CASSFNRGTPSSYEQYF
NA | NA | TRBJ1-5 | TRBV6-4 | TGTGCCAAAGCACGGGCGTGGACTGATCAGCCCCAGCATTTT | CAKARAWTDQPQHF
NA | TRBD2 | TRBJ2-4 | TRBV6-5 | TGTGCCAGCACCCGGGGGGGCCCAAAAAACATTCAGTACTTC | CASTRGGPKNIQYF
NA | NA | TRBJ2-2 | TRBV4-2 | TGTGCCAGCGGAGGTTTGTATGGCGGGGAGCTGTTTTTT | CASGGLYGGELFF
NA | NA | TRBJ1-2 | TRBV19 | TGTGCCAGTGTGCGGGCTTCAAACTATGGCTACACCTTC | CASVRASNYGYTF
NA | NA | TRBJ1-2 | TRBV29-1 | TGCAGCGTTGAAGAGGGAGGAGTAGGGTATGGCTACACCTTC | CSVEEGGVGYGYTF
NA | NA | TRBJ2-7 | TRBV7-2 | TGTGCCAGCAGCCCGCGTTTGGGGGCAACCTACGAGCAGTACTTC | CASSPRLGATYEQYF
once | NA | TRBJ1-5 | TRBV19 | TGTGCCAGTAGTAGGCGACGGGGGAGGGACCAGCCCCAGCATTTT | CASSRRRGRDQPQHF
NA | NA | TRBJ2-7 | TRBV28 | TGTGCCAGCAGTTTTAGCGACGGAACCTACGAGCAGTACTTC | CASSFSDGTYEQYF
NA | NA | TRBJ1-5 | TRBV19 | TGTGCCAGTACATCCACCGGTTCCAATCAGCCCCAGCATTTT | CASTSTGSNQPQHF
NA | TRBD2 | TRBJ2-3 | TRBV7-6 | TGTGCCAGCAGCCAAGAGCAAGCGGGAAGCACAGATACGCAGTATTTT | CASSQEQAGSTDTQYF
NA | NA | TRBJ2-4 | TRBV28 | TGTGCCAGCGCCCGTACAGCCCAAAACATTCAGTACTTC | CASARTAQNIQYF
NA | TRBD1 | TRBJ1-1 | TRBV7-2 | TGTGCCAGCAGCAGAGGGGACAGGGTTGAAGCTTTCTTT | CASSRGDRVEAFF
NA | TRBD2 | TRBJ2-1 | TRBV5-6 | TGTGCCAGCAGCTTGATGCGGGGGAGCCTGGGCAATGAGCAGTTCTTC | CASSLMRGSLGNEQFF
few | TRBD1 | TRBJ2-7 | TRBV6-5 | TGTGCCAGCAGCTACCTCGGGACAGGCTCCTACGAGCAGTACTTC | CASSYLGTGSYEQYF
NA | NA | TRBJ1-4 | TRBV6-1 | TGTGCCAGCAGTCTTGTAGGAGACCCAGAAAAACTGTTTTTT | CASSLVGDPEKLFF
NA | TRBD1 | TRBJ2-7 | TRBV6-5 | TGTGCCAGCAGAAGGACAGGGGGCAAGCAGTACTTC | CASRRTGGKQYF
NA | TRBD1 | TRBJ1-5 | TRBV10-3 | TGTGCCATCAGCATAAACAGGGGCGATCAGCCCCAGCATTTT | CAISINRGDQPQHF
NA | TRBD1 | TRBJ2-2 | TRBV6-1 | TGTGCCAGCAGAGACAGGGGGCTGAACACCGGGGAGCTGTTTTTT | CASRDRGLNTGELFF
NA | NA | TRBJ2-6 | TRBV4-3 | TGCGCCAGCAGCCCACAATCCCGCTCAGGGGCCAACGTCCTGACTTTC | CASSPQSRSGANVLTF
once | TRBD1 | TRBJ1-1 | TRBV7-3 | TGTGCCAGCAGCCAACGGGACAGGAACACTGAAGCTTTCTTT | CASSQRDRNTEAFF
once | NA | TRBJ1-1 | TRBV7-9 | TGTGCCAGCAGCCCAGTACAGGTGTGGACTGAAGCTTTCTTT | CASSPVQVWTEAFF
NA | NA | TRBJ2-2 | TRBV5-6 | TGTGCCAGCAGTCCCCTAGCGCCGACCGGGGAGCTGTTTTTT | CASSPLAPTGELFF
once | NA | TRBJ1-3 | TRBV30 | TGTGCCTGGAGTAGGGCAGGGCAGGGAAACACCATATATTTT | CAWSRAGQGNTIYF
NA | TRBD2 | TRBJ2-7 | TRBV5-3 | TGTGCCAGAAGTCAAGCGGGAGCCACTCCGTGGGAGCAGTACTTC | CARSQAGATPWEQYF
NA | TRBD1 | TRBJ2-1 | TRBV4-1 | TGCGCCAGCAGCCAAGGGGACAGGGTTTCGGATGAGCAGTTCTTC | CASSQGDRVSDEQFF
NA | NA | TRBJ2-7 | TRBV5-5 | TGTGCCAGCAGCTCGGACAGCTACGAGCAGTACTTC | CASSSDSYEQYF
NA | TRBD1 | TRBJ2-7 | TRBV5-1 | TGCGCCAGCAGCTTAACCGGGACAGGTAACGAGCAGTACTTC | CASSLTGTGNEQYF
NA | TRBD2 | TRBJ2-5 | TRBV5-1 | TGCGCCAGCAGCTGGGGGGGAGAGGGCGAGACCCAGTACTTC | CASSWGGEGETQYF
once | NA | TRBJ1-5 | TRBV6-5 | TGTGCCAGCAACCCCGGGGGGCCTGGGCAGCCCCAGCATTTT | CASNPGGPGQPQHF
NA | TRBD2 | TRBJ2-7 | TRBV7-2 | TGTGCCAGCAGCCCCAGACTAGCGGGGGGCCGGGAGCAGTACTTC | CASSPRLAGGREQYF
NA | TRBD2 | TRBJ2-7 | TRBV28 | TGTGCCAGCAGCACTAGCGGGAAAAGGTACGAGCAGTACTTC | CASSTSGKRYEQYF
NA | TRBD1 | TRBJ1-2 | TRBV28 | TGTGCCAGCAGTCCAGACAGGGCGAGGGGCTACACCTTC | CASSPDRARGYTF
NA | NA | TRBJ1-2 | TRBV30 | TGTGCCTGGAGTAAGGGAGGGGCGAGAACATATGGCTACACCTTC | CAWSKGGARTYGYTF
NA | TRBD1 | TRBJ2-7 | TRBV4-2 | TGTGCCAGCAGCCAAGAATATACGGGACAGAAGAAGAACGAGCAGTACTTC | CASSQEYTGQKKNEQYF
NA | TRBD2 | TRBJ2-1 | TRBV5-6 | TGTGCCAGCAGCTTTTCCGGGGGGGCCAAGGAGCAGTTCTTC | CASSFSGGAKEQFF
NA | TRBD2 | TRBJ2-7 | TRBV11-2 | TGTGCCAGCAGCACTAGCGGGAGCAACGAGCAGTACTTC | CASSTSGSNEQYF